This T cell receptor (beta chain) was documented in a study of cytomegalovirus exposure and HLA in healthy donors. Trimming removed 5 bases at V and 8 bases at J, with 16 bases between. CDR1 SGHVS and CDR2 FQNEAQ come from the germline V gene. The CDR3 loop spans 15 amino acids. The primer mix had 60 Vbeta and 13 Jbeta primers. This table comes from immunoSEQ multiplex PCR, and its TCRdb copy is limited to in-frame clones, with some not included. Of fewer than 200,000 clones in the sample, 75% to 90% were seen once. This sequence joins TRBV7-8 and TRBJ1-6, with D tentatively TRBD1 (6 bases). The sample taken for sequencing was PBMCs. This receptor was obtained from a male donor in good health and CMV-seronegative. The CDR3 coding sequence is TGTGCCAGCAGCGGCCGGGGCAGGGGCTATTCACCCCTCCACTTT. As protein: CASSGRGRGYSPLHF.